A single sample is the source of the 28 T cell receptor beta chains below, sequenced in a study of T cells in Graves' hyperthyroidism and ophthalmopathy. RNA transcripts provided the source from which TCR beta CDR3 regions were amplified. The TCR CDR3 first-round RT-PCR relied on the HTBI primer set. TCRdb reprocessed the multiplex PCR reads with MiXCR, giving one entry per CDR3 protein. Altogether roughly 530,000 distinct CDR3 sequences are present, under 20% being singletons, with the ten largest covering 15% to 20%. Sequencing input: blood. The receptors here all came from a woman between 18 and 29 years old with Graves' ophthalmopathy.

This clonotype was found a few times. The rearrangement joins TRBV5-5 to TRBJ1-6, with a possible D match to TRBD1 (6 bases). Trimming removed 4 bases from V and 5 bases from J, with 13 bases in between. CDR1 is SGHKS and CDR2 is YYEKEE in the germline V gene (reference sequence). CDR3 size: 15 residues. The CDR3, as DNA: TGTGCCAGCAGCCCAGGGGAGATGAATAATTCACCCCTCCACTTT. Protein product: CASSPGEMNNSPLHF.

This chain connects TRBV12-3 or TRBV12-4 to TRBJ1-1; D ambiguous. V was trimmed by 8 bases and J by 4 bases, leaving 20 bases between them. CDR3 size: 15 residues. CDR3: CASGETAGRPTEAFF. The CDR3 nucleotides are TGTGCCAGCGGGGAGACTGCAGGCCGGCCCACTGAAGCTTTCTTT.

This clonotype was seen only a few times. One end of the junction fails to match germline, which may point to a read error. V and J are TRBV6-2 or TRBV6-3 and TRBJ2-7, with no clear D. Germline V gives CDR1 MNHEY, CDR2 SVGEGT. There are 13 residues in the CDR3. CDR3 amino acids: CASRYSVGYEQYF. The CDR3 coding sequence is TGTGCCAGCAGGTACTCCGTGGGGTACGAGCAGTACTTC.

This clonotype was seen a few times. CDR3: CASSDAGTTQTQYF. The DNA for the CDR3 is TGCGCCAGCAGTGATGCGGGGACCACACAGACCCAGTACTTC. This sequence joins TRBV10-2 and TRBJ2-5; the D gene is possibly TRBD2 (6 bases). The CDR3 sequence is 14 residues long. The V end lost 3 bases, the J end lost 6 bases, and 14 bases lay between the germline ends. Germline V gives CDR1 WSHSY, CDR2 SAAADI.

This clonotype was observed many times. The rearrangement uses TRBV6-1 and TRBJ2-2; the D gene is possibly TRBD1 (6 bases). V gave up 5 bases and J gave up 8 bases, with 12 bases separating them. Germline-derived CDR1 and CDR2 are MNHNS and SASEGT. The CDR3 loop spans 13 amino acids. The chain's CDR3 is CASSRTVPGELFF. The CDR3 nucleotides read TGTGCCAGCAGTCGGACAGTACCTGGGGAGCTGTTTTTT.

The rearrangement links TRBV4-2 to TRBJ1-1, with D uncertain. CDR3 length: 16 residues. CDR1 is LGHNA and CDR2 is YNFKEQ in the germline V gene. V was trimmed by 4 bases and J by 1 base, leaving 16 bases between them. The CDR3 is CASSLGVSPANTEAFF. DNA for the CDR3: TGTGCCAGCAGCCTCGGAGTGAGTCCGGCGAACACTGAAGCTTTCTTT.

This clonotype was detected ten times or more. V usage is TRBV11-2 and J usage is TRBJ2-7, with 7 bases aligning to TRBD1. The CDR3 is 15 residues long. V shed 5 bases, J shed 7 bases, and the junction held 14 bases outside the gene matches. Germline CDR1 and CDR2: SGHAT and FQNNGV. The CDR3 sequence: CASSLHGDSSKEQYF. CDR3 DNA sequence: TGTGCCAGCAGCCTCCATGGGGACAGTAGCAAAGAGCAGTACTTC.

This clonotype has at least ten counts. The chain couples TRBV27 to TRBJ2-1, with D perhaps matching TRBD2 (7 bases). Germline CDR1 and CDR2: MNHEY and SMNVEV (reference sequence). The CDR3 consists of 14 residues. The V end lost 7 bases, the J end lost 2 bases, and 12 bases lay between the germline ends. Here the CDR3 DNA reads TGTGCCAGCACCGCCGGGGGGCCCTACAATGAGCAGTTCTTC. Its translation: CASTAGGPYNEQFF.

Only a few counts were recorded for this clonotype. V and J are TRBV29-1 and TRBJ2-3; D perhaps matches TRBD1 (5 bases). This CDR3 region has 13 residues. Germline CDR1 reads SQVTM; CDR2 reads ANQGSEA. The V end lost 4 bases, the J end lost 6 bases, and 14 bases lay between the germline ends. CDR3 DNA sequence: TGCAGCGTTGTAGGGGCGCTTCAGGATACGCAGTATTTT. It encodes CSVVGALQDTQYF.

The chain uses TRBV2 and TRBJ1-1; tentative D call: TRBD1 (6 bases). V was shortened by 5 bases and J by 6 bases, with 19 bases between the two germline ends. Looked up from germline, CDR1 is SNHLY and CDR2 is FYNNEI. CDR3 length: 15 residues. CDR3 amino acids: CASSPLGGGGPEAFF. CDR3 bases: TGTGCCAGCAGTCCCCTGGGGGGGGGGGGCCCTGAAGCTTTCTTT.

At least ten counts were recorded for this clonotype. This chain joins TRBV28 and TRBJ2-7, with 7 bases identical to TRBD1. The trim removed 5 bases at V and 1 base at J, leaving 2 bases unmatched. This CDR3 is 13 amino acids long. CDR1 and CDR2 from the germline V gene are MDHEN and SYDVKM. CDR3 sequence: CASSDRVSYEQYF. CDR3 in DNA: TGTGCCAGCAGTGACAGGGTATCCTACGAGCAGTACTTC.

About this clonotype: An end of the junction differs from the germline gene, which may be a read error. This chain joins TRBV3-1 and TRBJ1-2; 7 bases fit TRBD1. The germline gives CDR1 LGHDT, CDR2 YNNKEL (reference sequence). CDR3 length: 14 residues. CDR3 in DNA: TGTGCCAGCAGCCAAGCTAAGACAGGGTATGGCTACACTTTC. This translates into CASSQAKTGYGYTF.

The CDR3, as DNA: TGTGCCAGCAGTTACGAGCTAGGGGAAGCTTTCTTT. It encodes CASSYELGEAFF. The V gene is TRBV6-2 or TRBV6-3, the J gene TRBJ1-1; D ambiguous. CDR1 and CDR2 (germline): MNHEY, SVGEGT. V was cut by 2 bases and J by 8 bases, with 9 bases left in between. The CDR3 covers 12 residues.

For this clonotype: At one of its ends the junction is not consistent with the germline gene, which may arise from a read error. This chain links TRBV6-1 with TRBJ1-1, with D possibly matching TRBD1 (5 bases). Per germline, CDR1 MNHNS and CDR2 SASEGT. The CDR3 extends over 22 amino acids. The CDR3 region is CASSRRNLIPGPGLGMNTEASF. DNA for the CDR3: TGTGCCAGCTCACGGCGTAATTTGATCCCAGGGCCAGGGTTGGGGATGAACACTGAAGCTTCCTTT.

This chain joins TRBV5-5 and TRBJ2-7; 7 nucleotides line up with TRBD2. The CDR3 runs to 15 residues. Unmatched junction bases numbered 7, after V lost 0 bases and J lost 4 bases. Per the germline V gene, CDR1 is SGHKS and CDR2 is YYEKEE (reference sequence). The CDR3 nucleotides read TGTGCCAGCAGCTTGGGTGCGGGGGTTGGGTACGAGCAGTACTTC. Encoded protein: CASSLGAGVGYEQYF.

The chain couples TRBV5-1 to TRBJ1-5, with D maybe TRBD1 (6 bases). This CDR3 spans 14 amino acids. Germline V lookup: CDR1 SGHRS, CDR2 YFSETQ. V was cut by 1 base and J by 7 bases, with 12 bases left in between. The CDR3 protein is CASSLRGGEQPQHF. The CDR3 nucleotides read TGCGCCAGCAGCTTGCGGGGGGGCGAGCAGCCCCAGCATTTT.

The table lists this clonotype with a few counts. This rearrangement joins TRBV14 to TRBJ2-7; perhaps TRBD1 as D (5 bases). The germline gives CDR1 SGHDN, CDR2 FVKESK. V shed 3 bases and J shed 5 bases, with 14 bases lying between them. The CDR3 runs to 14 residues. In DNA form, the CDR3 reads TGTGCCAGCAGCCAGGCAGGGCGCCTAAACGAGCAGTACTTC. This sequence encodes CASSQAGRLNEQYF.

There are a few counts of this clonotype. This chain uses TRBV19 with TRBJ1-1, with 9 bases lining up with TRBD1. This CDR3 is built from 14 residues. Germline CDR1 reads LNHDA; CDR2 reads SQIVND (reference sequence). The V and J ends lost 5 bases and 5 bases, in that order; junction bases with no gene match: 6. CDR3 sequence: CASSENRGRTEAFF. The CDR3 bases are TGTGCCAGTAGTGAAAACAGGGGGCGGACTGAAGCTTTCTTT.

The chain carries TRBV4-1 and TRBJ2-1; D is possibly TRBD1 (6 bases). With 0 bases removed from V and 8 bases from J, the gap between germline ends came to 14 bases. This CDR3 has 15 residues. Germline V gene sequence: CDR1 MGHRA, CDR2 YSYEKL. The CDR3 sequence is CASSQEGQGIDEQFF. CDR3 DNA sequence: TGCGCCAGCAGCCAAGAAGGCCAGGGGATCGATGAGCAGTTCTTC.

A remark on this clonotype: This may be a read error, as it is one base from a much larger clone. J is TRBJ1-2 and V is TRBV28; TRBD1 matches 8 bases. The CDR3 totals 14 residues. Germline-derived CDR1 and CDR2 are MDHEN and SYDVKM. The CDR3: CACSLTGDGMGYTF. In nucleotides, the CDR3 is TGTGCCTGCAGTTTGACAGGGGACGGGATGGGCTACACCTTC.

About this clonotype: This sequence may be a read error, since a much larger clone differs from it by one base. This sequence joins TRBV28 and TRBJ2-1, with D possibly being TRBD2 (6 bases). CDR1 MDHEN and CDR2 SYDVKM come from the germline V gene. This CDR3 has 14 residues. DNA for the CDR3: TGTGCCGGCAGTTTCCTGGGAGGTGTAGGTGAGCAGTTCTTC. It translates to CAGSFLGGVGEQFF.

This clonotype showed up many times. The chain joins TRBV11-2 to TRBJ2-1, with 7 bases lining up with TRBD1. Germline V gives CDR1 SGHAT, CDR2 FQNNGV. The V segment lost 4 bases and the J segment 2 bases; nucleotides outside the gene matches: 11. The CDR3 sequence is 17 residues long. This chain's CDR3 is CASSSILTGTAYNEQFF. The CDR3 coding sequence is TGTGCCAGCAGCTCTATACTGACCGGGACAGCCTACAATGAGCAGTTCTTC.

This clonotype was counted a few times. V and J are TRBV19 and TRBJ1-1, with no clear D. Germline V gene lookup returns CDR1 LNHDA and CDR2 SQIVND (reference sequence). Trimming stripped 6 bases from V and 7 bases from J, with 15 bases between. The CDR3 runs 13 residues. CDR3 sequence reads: CASRARTEREAFF. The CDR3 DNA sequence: TGTGCCAGTAGGGCCCGGACGGAACGTGAAGCTTTCTTT.

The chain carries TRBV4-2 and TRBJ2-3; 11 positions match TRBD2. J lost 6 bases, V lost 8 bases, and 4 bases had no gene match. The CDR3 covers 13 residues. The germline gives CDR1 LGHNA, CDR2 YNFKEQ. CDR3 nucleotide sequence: TGTGCCAGCGCGACTAGCGGGAAGGATACGCAGTATTTT. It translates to CASATSGKDTQYF.

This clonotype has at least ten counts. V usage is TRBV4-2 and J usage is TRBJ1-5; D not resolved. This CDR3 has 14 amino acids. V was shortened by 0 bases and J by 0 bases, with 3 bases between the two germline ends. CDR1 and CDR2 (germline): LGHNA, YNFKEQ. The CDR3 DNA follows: TGTGCCAGCAGCCAAGAAAATAGCAATCAGCCCCAGCATTTT. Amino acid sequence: CASSQENSNQPQHF.

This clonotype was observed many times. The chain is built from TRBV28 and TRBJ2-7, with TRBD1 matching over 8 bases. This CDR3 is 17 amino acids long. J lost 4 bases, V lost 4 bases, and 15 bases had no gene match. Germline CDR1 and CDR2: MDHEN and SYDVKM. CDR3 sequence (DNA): TGTGCCAGCAGTTACTTCTTTCGACAGGGGACGACTTACGAGCAGTACTTC. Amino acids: CASSYFFRQGTTYEQYF.

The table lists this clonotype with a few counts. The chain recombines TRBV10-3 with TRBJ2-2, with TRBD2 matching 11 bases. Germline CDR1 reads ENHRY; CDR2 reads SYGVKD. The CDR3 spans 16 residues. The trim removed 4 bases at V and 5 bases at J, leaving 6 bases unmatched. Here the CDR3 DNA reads TGTGCCATCAGTGCCACTAGCGGGAGTGGGACCGGGGAGCTGTTTTTT. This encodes CAISATSGSGTGELFF.

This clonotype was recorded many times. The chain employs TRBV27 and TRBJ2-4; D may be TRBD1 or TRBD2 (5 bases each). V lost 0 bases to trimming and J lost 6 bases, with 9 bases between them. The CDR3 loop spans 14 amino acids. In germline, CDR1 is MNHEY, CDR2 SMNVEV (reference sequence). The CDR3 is CASSLSLGGNIQYF. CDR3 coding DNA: TGTGCCAGCAGTTTATCCCTTGGGGGAAACATTCAGTACTTC.